This passage covers 31 T cell receptor beta chains from one sample sequenced in a study of blood T cell repertoires in COVID-19. Only in-frame clones appear in the TCRdb table, and some are missing; sequencing was by immunoSEQ multiplex PCR. The sample shows about 360,000 clones, 86% of them seen only once. The sequencing input was peripheral blood. The origin of the receptors is a woman aged 55-69 years with COVID-19, enrolled during active disease.

V is TRBV6-1 and J is TRBJ1-6; D not resolved. The CDR3 runs 16 residues. CDR1 and CDR2 from the germline V gene are MNHNS and SASEGT. V gave up 0 bases and J gave up 7 bases, with 13 bases separating them. The CDR3 is CASSEANSQPNSPLHF. CDR3 coding DNA: TGTGCCAGCAGTGAAGCGAACAGTCAACCAAATTCACCCCTCCACTTT.

The chain recombines TRBV7-2 with TRBJ2-5, with no clear D. V lost 0 bases and J lost 5, with 7 bases in between. This CDR3 has 13 amino acids. The V gene's germline CDR1 is SGHTA and CDR2 FQGNSA. The CDR3 spells CASSLAVRETQYF. CDR3 DNA: TGTGCCAGCAGCTTAGCGGTCCGGGAGACCCAGTACTTC.

This chain uses TRBV5-6 with TRBJ1-1, with D perhaps matching TRBD1 (6 bases). This CDR3 is built from 15 residues. The germline gives CDR1 SGHDT, CDR2 YYEEEE. Trimming stripped 0 bases from V and 4 bases from J, with 13 bases between. For the CDR3, the DNA is TGTGCCAGCAGCTTGGGGGTGGGGGCAGGCACTGAAGCTTTCTTT. Translating it yields CASSLGVGAGTEAFF.

This chain links TRBV5-1 with TRBJ2-7; 12 positions agree with TRBD1. Germline V CDR1 and CDR2: SGHRS, YFSETQ. Trimming cost V 1 base and J 7 bases; bases outside gene matches: 9. CDR3 length: 16 amino acids. CDR3 sequence: CASSLLAGQGAAEQYF. DNA of the CDR3: TGCGCCAGCAGCTTGCTTGCGGGACAGGGGGCTGCGGAGCAGTACTTC.

The J gene is TRBJ1-2, the V gene TRBV27, with D unclear. The germline gives CDR1 MNHEY, CDR2 SMNVEV (reference sequence). The CDR3 consists of 17 residues. Trimming stripped 2 bases from V and 7 bases from J, with 23 bases between. The CDR3 protein is CASSLLGSEGRRTGYTF. CDR3 nucleotides: TGTGCCAGCAGTTTACTAGGGTCGGAGGGCAGGCGGACTGGCTACACCTTC.

This rearrangement joins TRBV4-1 to TRBJ2-7, with 10 positions matching TRBD2. V dropped 4 bases and J dropped 7; count of bases not matched to a gene: 7. CDR3 length: 14 residues. Germline V gives CDR1 MGHRA, CDR2 YSYEKL. CDR3 DNA sequence: TGCGCCAGCAGCCCCCTAGCGGGGGACGAAGAGCAGTACTTC. It encodes CASSPLAGDEEQYF.

This clone appeared once. The gene calls are TRBV5-1 and TRBJ2-3, with TRBD1 identical over 10 bases. After removal of 3 bases from V and 1 base from J, the junction contained 2 bases not matched to a gene. The CDR3 totals 15 residues. The germline CDR1 and CDR2 sequences are SGHRS and YFSETQ. The CDR3 here is CASSYGQGGTDTQYF. The CDR3 bases are TGCGCCAGCAGCTACGGACAGGGGGGCACAGATACGCAGTATTTT.

This chain uses TRBV4-2 with TRBJ2-1, with 9 positions matching TRBD2. From germline, CDR1 is LGHNA and CDR2 YNFKEQ. The junction had 14 bases not matched to a gene; V was cut back by 3 bases and J by 5 bases. The CDR3 spans 18 residues. DNA for the CDR3: TGTGCCAGCAGCCAGGGAAGGCCAGGCGGGGGGGGAGACAATGAGCAGTTCTTC. Its translation is CASSQGRPGGGGDNEQFF.

The rearrangement links TRBV19 to TRBJ1-4, with 10 bases lining up with TRBD1. Trimming removed 7 bases from V and 3 bases from J; junction bases left unmatched: 17. The CDR3 has 19 residues. Germline assignment: CDR1 LNHDA and CDR2 SQIVND (reference sequence). The CDR3 DNA sequence: TGTGCCAGTACTTCCCTCCGGGACAGGGGCGTTGCTGCTAATGAAAAACTGTTTTTT. It yields the protein CASTSLRDRGVAANEKLFF.

The chain employs TRBV5-6 and TRBJ1-4; maybe TRBD1 (5 bases). Germline V lookup: CDR1 SGHDT, CDR2 YYEEEE. The V end lost 0 bases, the J end lost 8 bases, and 11 bases lay between the germline ends. The CDR3 has 14 residues. As DNA, the CDR3 is TGTGCCAGCAGCTTGGCAGGGTTCCGGGAAAAACTGTTTTTT. It encodes CASSLAGFREKLFF.

This clone came up once. DNA for the CDR3: TGCGCCAGCAGCTTGGATCCTACAGGGCAGGGCTACACCTTC. It yields the protein CASSLDPTGQGYTF. The chain uses TRBV5-1 and TRBJ1-2; perhaps TRBD1 as D (6 bases). There are 14 residues in the CDR3. CDR1 SGHRS and CDR2 YFSETQ come from the germline V gene. The ends were cut back, 0 bases at V and 8 bases at J, with 14 bases in the middle.

The chain recombines TRBV6-5 with TRBJ2-7; no reliable D call. The germline gives CDR1 MNHEY, CDR2 SVGAGI. Trimming cost V 2 bases and J 0 bases, with 14 bases left between them. The CDR3 runs to 16 residues. The CDR3 nucleotides are TGTGCCAGCAGTTACGACCTAGATTCGGTCTCCTACGAGCAGTACTTC. Translating it yields CASSYDLDSVSYEQYF.

The chain uses TRBV19 and TRBJ1-2; tentative D call: TRBD1 (6 bases). The CDR3 spans 16 residues. Trimming removed 3 bases at V and 4 bases at J, with 18 bases between. Germline V CDR1 and CDR2: LNHDA, SQIVND (reference sequence). This CDR3 is CASSIGRGPNSYGYTF. In nucleotides, the CDR3 is TGTGCCAGTAGTATTGGGCGGGGGCCGAATAGCTATGGCTACACCTTC.

The chain joins TRBV11-3 to TRBJ1-1; the match to TRBD1 covers 9 bases. V dropped 5 bases and J dropped 4; count of bases not matched to a gene: 5. Per germline, CDR1 SGHNT and CDR2 YENEEA. The CDR3 consists of 14 residues. For the CDR3, the DNA is TGTGCCAGCAGCCTGCCGACAGGGGGCACTGAAGCTTTCTTT. This gives the protein CASSLPTGGTEAFF.

DNA for the CDR3: TGTGCCAGCAGCCCAAGCGGGAGCTCCTACAATGAGCAGTTCTTC. This codes for CASSPSGSSYNEQFF. The J gene is TRBJ2-1, the V gene TRBV7-9; 8 bases agree with TRBD2. V was clipped by 5 bases and J by 0 bases; unmatched bases: 3. Germline V gene lookup returns CDR1 SEHNR and CDR2 FQNEAQ (reference sequence). The length of the CDR3 is 15 residues. Supplemented by reference TRBV7-9 and TRBJ2-1, the full variable domain reads DTGVSQNPRHKITKRGQNVTFRCDPISEHNRLYWYRQTLGQGPEFLTYFQNEAQLEKSRLLSDRFSAERPKGSFSTLEIQRTEQGDSAMYLCASSPSGSSYNEQFFGPGTRLTVL.

This chain links TRBV2 with TRBJ1-5; 9 bases are a match to TRBD1. The germline V gene encodes CDR1 SNHLY and CDR2 FYNNEI. The CDR3 has 13 amino acids. The junction had 4 bases not matched to a gene; V was cut back by 6 bases and J by 7 bases. The CDR3 nucleotides read TGTGCCAGCAGCTGGACAGGGGTACAGCCCCAGCATTTT. Its translation: CASSWTGVQPQHF. Combining the CDR3 with reference TRBV2 and TRBJ1-5 gives the whole variable domain EPEVTQTPSHQVTQMGQEVILRCVPISNHLYFYWYRQILGQKVEFLVSFYNNEISEKSEIFDDQFSVERPDGSNFTLKIRSTKLEDSAMYFCASSWTGVQPQHFGDGTRLSIL.

V is TRBV9 and J is TRBJ2-3; 10 bases fit TRBD2. V shed 3 bases, J shed 5 bases, and the junction held 9 bases outside the gene matches. Per germline, CDR1 SGDLS and CDR2 YYNGEE. There are 16 residues in the CDR3. CDR3 sequence: CASSATSGGEEDTQYF. In nucleotides, the CDR3 is TGTGCCAGCAGCGCCACCAGCGGGGGGGAAGAAGATACGCAGTATTTT.

The chain carries TRBV3-1 (or the pseudogene TRBV3-2) and TRBJ1-6; TRBD1 matches at 9 bases. The CDR3 has 16 amino acids. The germline CDR1 and CDR2 sequences are LGHDT and YNNKEL (reference sequence). V shed 3 bases and J 5 bases; nucleotides not matched to a gene: 5. CDR3 protein: CASSQSGTGNNSPLHF. CDR3 bases: TGTGCCAGCAGCCAGTCCGGGACAGGGAATAATTCACCCCTCCACTTT.

Worth noting for this clone: This sample also contains other DNA sequences that code for the same CDR3. The DNA for the CDR3 is TGTGCCAGCAGCGTAGAGGGAGGCACTGAAGCTTTCTTT. The encoded protein is CASSVEGGTEAFF. The genes are TRBV9 and TRBJ1-1; D gene unclear. Trimming cost V 0 bases and J 4 bases, with 7 bases left between them. The length of the CDR3 is 13 residues. Germline-derived CDR1 and CDR2 are SGDLS and YYNGEE.

The chain has TRBV29-1 and TRBJ1-2, with D possibly TRBD1 on 5 matching bases. This CDR3 region has 11 residues. Trimming shortened V by 7 bases and J by 4 bases, and 10 bases separated the two germline ends. The V gene's germline CDR1 is SQVTM and CDR2 ANQGSEA. DNA of the CDR3: TGCAGCGGACAGAGCTTCTATGGCTACACCTTC. Translated, it gives CSGQSFYGYTF.

J is TRBJ2-7 and V is TRBV9; TRBD1 agrees at 7 bases. The CDR3 sequence is 15 residues long. After removal of 3 bases from V and 0 bases from J, the junction contained 6 bases not matched to a gene. Germline V gene data show CDR1 as SGDLS and CDR2 as YYNGEE. CDR3 in amino acids: CASSGRQGTSYEQYF. For the CDR3, the DNA is TGTGCCAGCAGCGGCCGACAGGGTACCTCCTACGAGCAGTACTTC.

The chain uses TRBV7-9 and TRBJ2-5, with unresolved D. CDR1 is SEHNR and CDR2 is FQNEAQ in the germline V gene (reference sequence). V was trimmed by 5 bases and J by 5 bases, leaving 3 bases between them. The CDR3 covers 10 residues. Here the CDR3 DNA reads TGTGCCAGCAGCCATGAGACCCAGTACTTC. This encodes CASSHETQYF. Full variable domain (rest looked up from reference TRBV7-9 and TRBJ2-5): DTGVSQNPRHKITKRGQNVTFRCDPISEHNRLYWYRQTLGQGPEFLTYFQNEAQLEKSRLLSDRFSAERPKGSFSTLEIQRTEQGDSAMYLCASSHETQYFGPGTRLLVL.

To note about this clone: The CDR3 end shows no conserved phenylalanine or tryptophan, and so a read error is likely. Because the CDR3's place on the DNA is in doubt, the DNA is left out and the CDR3 is given as listed by TCRdb. This chain joins TRBV9 and TRBJ2-7; the DNA was not used to check the table's D call, TRBD2. A total of 8 residues make up the CDR3, ends included. From germline, CDR1 is SGDLS and CDR2 YYNGEE. This CDR3 reads CASSVVCA.

The V and J genes are TRBV9 and TRBJ1-2; maybe TRBD1 (5 bases). Germline CDR1 SGDLS, CDR2 YYNGEE. The CDR3 contains 16 residues. V lost 0 bases and J lost 1, with 13 bases in between. In DNA, the CDR3 is TGTGCCAGCAGCGTAGGGGCGATGGGGCATAACTATGGCTACACCTTC. This sequence encodes CASSVGAMGHNYGYTF.

The chain joins TRBV5-1 to TRBJ2-2; D possibly corresponds to TRBD2 (5 bases). The CDR3 is 12 amino acids. Trimming pared 7 bases from V and 6 bases from J, leaving 10 bases between. Germline values: CDR1 SGHRS, CDR2 YFSETQ. CDR3 protein: CASGGGPGELFF. The DNA of the CDR3 is TGCGCCAGCGGCGGAGGCCCCGGGGAGCTGTTTTTT. Together with reference TRBV5-1 and TRBJ2-2, the CDR3 gives the full variable domain: KAGVTQTPRYLIKTRGQQVTLSCSPISGHRSVSWYQQTPGQGLQFLFEYFSETQRNKGNFPGRFSGRQFSNSRSEMNVSTLELGDSALYLCASGGGPGELFFGEGSRLTVL.

This clone was seen a handful of times. The chain combines TRBV18 with TRBJ2-3, with TRBD1 matching over 7 bases. CDR3 size: 16 residues. The V gene end was trimmed by 5 bases and the J gene end by 0 bases; junction bases not matched to a gene: 8. Per germline, CDR1 KGHSH and CDR2 LQKENI. The CDR3 DNA is TGTGCCAGCTCAGACCGGGACAGAACAAGCACAGATACGCAGTATTTT. As protein: CASSDRDRTSTDTQYF.

This chain uses TRBV19 with TRBJ1-4; D gene uncertain. From germline, CDR1 is LNHDA and CDR2 SQIVND (reference sequence). The CDR3 has 16 amino acids. Deletions cut 3 bases from V and 0 bases from J, with 11 bases between. The CDR3 here is CASSIGISSTNEKLFF. CDR3 sequence (DNA): TGTGCCAGTAGTATCGGGATATCGTCAACTAATGAAAAACTGTTTTTT.

The V and J genes are TRBV13 and TRBJ2-3; D unclear. The CDR3 has 13 amino acids. Trimming shortened V by 1 base and J by 1 base, and 3 bases separated the two germline ends. Germline CDR1 and CDR2: PRHDT and FYEKMQ (reference sequence). The DNA of the CDR3 is TGTGCCAGCAGCTTAGTCGGCACAGATACGCAGTATTTT. Its protein is CASSLVGTDTQYF.

The genes are TRBV7-9 and TRBJ1-1; D gene unclear. Germline V gives CDR1 SEHNR, CDR2 FQNEAQ (reference sequence). The CDR3 runs to 13 residues. V was pared by 8 bases and J by 1 base, with 11 bases between. Here the CDR3 DNA reads TGTGCCAGCGATCCTCTCGGGAACACTGAAGCTTTCTTT. Its translation is CASDPLGNTEAFF.

This clone was recorded at least ten times. This rearrangement joins TRBV11-3 to TRBJ2-7; no clear D. CDR3 size: 15 residues. V lost 5 bases and J lost 1, with 15 bases in between. Germline V CDR1 and CDR2: SGHNT, YENEEA. The CDR3 DNA is TGTGCCAGCAGCCCTCCCTGGGCCGGTTCCTACGAGCAGTACTTC. Translation gives CASSPPWAGSYEQYF. The variable domain in full, with the rest retrieved from reference TRBV11-3 and TRBJ2-7, is EAGVVQSPRYKIIEKKQPVAFWCNPISGHNTLYWYLQNLGQGPELLIRYENEEAVDDSQLPKDRFSAERLKGVDSTLKIQPAELGDSAVYLCASSPPWAGSYEQYFGPGTRLTVT.

For the CDR3, the DNA is TGTGCCAGCAGCCTCGGTTTAACTGAAGCTTTCTTT. Encoded protein: CASSLGLTEAFF. This rearrangement joins TRBV7-9 to TRBJ1-1; D unclear. The germline CDR1 and CDR2 sequences are SEHNR and FQNEAQ (reference sequence). V lost 5 bases and J 5 bases, leaving 9 bases between the germline ends. The CDR3 is made up of 12 amino acids.